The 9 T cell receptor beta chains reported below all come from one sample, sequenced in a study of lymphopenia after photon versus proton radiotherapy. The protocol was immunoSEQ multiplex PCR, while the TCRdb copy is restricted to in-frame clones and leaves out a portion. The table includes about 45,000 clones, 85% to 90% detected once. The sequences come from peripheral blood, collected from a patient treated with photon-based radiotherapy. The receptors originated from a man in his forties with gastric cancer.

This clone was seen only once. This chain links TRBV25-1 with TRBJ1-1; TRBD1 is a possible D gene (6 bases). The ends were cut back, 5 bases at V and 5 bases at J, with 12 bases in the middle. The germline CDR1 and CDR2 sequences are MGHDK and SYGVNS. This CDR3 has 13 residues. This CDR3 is CASSPGGQTEAFF. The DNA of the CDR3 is TGTGCCAGCAGTCCCGGGGGGCAGACTGAAGCTTTCTTT.

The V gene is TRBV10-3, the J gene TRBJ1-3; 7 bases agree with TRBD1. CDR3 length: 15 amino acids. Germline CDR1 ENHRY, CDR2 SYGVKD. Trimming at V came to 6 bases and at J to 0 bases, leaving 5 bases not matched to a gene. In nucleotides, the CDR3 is TGTGCCATCAGAGGGACAGATTACTCTGGAAACACCATATATTTT. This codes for CAIRGTDYSGNTIYF.

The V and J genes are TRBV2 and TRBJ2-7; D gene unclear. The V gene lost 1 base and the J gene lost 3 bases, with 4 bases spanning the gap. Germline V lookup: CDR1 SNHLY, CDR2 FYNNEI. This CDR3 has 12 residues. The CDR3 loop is CASSEGSYEQYF. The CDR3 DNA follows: TGTGCCAGCAGTGAAGGCAGCTACGAGCAGTACTTC.

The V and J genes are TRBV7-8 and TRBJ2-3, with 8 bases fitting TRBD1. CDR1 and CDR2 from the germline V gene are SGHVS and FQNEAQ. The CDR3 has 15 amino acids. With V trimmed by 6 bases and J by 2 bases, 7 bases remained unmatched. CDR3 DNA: TGTGCCAGCAGAACAGACAGGGGAAACACAGATACGCAGTATTTT. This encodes CASRTDRGNTDTQYF.

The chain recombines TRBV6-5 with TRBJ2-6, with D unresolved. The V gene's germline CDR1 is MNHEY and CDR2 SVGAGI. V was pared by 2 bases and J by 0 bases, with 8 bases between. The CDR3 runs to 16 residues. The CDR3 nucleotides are TGTGCCAGCAGTTACGGGGTCTACTCTGGGGCCAACGTCCTGACTTTC. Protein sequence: CASSYGVYSGANVLTF.

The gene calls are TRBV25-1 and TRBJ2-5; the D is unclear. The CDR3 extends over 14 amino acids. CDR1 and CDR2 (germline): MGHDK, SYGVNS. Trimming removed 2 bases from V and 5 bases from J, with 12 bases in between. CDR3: CASSEKGSFETQYF. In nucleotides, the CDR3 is TGTGCCAGCAGTGAAAAAGGGTCATTTGAGACCCAGTACTTC. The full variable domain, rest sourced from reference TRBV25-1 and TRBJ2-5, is EADIYQTPRYLVIGTGKKITLECSQTMGHDKMYWYQQDPGMELHLIHYSYGVNSTEKGDLSSESTVSRIRTEHFPLTLESARPSHTSQYLCASSEKGSFETQYFGPGTRLLVL.

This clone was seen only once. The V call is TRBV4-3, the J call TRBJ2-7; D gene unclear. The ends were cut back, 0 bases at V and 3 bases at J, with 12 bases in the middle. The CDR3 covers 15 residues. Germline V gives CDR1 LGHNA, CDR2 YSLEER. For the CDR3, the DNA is TGCGCCAGCAGCCAAGATAGGCACAGTTACTACGAGCAGTACTTC. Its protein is CASSQDRHSYYEQYF.

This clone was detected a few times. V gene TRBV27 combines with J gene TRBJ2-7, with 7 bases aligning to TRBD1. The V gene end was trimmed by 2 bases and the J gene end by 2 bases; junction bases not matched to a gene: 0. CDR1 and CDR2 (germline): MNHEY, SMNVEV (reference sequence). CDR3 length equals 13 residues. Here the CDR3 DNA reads TGTGCCAGCAGTTTACAGGGGGCCTACGAGCAGTACTTC. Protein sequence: CASSLQGAYEQYF.

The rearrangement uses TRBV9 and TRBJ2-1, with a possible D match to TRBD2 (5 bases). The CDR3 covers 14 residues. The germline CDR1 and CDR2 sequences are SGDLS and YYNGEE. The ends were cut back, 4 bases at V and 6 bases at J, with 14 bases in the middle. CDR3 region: CASSPNRGPNEQFF. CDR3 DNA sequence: TGTGCCAGCAGCCCTAATCGGGGTCCCAATGAGCAGTTCTTC.